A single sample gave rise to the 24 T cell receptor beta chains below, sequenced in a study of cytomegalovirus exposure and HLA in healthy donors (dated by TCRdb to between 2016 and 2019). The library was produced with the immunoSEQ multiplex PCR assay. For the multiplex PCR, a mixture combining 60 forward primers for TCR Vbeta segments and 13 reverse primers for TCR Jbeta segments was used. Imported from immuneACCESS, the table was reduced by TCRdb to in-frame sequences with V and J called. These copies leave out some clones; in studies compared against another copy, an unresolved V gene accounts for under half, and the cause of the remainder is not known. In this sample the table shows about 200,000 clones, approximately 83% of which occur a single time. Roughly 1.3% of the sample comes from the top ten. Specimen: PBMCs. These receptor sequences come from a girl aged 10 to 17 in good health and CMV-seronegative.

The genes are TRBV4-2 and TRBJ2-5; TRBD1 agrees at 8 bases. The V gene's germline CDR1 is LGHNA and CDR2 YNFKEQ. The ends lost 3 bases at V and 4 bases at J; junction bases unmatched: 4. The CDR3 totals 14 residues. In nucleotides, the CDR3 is TGTGCCAGCAGCCAGCTCGGACAGGGAGAGACCCAGTACTTC. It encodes CASSQLGQGETQYF.

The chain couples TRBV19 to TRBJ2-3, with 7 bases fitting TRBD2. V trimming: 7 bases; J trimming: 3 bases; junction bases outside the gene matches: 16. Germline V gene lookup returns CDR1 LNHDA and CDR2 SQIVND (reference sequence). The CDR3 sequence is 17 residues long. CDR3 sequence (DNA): TGTGCCAGTACCCGAGGGACGGGAGGCCGGGTGACAGATACGCAGTATTTT. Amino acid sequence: CASTRGTGGRVTDTQYF.

In nucleotides, the CDR3 is TGTGCCAGCAGCGTTGGGCAGAGCTCCTATAATTCACCCCTCCACTTT. It encodes CASSVGQSSYNSPLHF. The J gene is TRBJ1-6, the V gene TRBV7-2; D is ambiguous. CDR3 length: 16 residues. The V and J ends lost 5 bases and 0 bases respectively, with 11 bases between them. The V gene's germline CDR1 is SGHTA and CDR2 FQGNSA. Complete variable domain (other parts from reference TRBV7-2 and TRBJ1-6): GAGVSQSPSNKVTEKGKDVELRCDPISGHTALYWYRQSLGQGLEFLIYFQGNSAPDKSGLPSDRFSAERTGGSVSTLTIQRTQQEDSAVYLCASSVGQSSYNSPLHFGNGTRLTVT.

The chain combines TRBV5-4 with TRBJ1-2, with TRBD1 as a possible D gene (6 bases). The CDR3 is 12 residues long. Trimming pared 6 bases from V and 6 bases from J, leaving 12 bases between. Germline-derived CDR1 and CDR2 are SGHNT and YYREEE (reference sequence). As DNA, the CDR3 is TGTGCCAGCAAGGCAGGGGACCATGGCTACACCTTC. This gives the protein CASKAGDHGYTF.

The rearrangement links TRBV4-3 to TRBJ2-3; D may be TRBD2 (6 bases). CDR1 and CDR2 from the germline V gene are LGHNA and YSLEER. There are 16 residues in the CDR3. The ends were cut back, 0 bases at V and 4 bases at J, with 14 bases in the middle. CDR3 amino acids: CASSQDRDSRADTQYF. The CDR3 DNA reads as TGCGCCAGCAGCCAAGACCGGGACTCCAGAGCAGATACGCAGTATTTT.

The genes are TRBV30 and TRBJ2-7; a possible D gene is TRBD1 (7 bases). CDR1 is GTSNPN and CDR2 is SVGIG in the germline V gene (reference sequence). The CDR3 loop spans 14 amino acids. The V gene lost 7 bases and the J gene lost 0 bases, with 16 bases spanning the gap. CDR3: CAFQGGRTSYEQYF. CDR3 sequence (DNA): TGTGCCTTTCAGGGGGGACGGACCTCCTACGAGCAGTACTTC.

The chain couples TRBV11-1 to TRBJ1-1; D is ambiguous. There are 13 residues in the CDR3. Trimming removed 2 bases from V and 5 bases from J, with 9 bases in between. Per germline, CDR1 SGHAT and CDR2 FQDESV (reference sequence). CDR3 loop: CASSLRQVTEAFF. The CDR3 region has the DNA TGTGCCAGCAGCTTAAGGCAGGTGACTGAAGCTTTCTTT. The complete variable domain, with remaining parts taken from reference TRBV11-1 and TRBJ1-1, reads EAEVAQSPRYKITEKSQAVAFWCDPISGHATLYWYRQILGQGPELLVQFQDESVVDDSQLPKDRFSAERLKGVDSTLKIQPAELGDSAMYLCASSLRQVTEAFFGQGTRLTVV.

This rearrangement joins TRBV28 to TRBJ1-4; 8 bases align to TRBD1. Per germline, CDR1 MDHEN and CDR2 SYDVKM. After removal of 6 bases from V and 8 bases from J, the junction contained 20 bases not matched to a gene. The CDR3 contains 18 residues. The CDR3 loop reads CASSPLRGKTGDGEKLFF. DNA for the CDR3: TGTGCCAGCAGCCCCCTCAGGGGGAAGACAGGGGACGGGGAAAAACTGTTTTTT.

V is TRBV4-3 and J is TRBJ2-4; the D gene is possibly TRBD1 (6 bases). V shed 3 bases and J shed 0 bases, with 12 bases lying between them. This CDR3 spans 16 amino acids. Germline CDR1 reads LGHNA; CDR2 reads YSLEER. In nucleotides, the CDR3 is TGCGCCAGCAGCCAGGGGACACCCTCAGCCAAAAACATTCAGTACTTC. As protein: CASSQGTPSAKNIQYF.

The CDR3 DNA reads as TGTGCCAGCTCCGAGGACAGGGCGGCCGAGCAGTACTTC. This gives the protein CASSEDRAAEQYF. The genes are TRBV18 and TRBJ2-7, with 8 positions matching TRBD1. Germline V gene sequence: CDR1 KGHSH, CDR2 LQKENI. The ends lost 6 bases at V and 6 bases at J; junction bases unmatched: 7. The CDR3 is 13 amino acids.

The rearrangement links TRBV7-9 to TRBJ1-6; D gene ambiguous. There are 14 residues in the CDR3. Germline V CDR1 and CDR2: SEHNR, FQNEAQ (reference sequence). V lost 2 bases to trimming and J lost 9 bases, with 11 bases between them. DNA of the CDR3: TGTGCCAGCAGCTTACTTTCGGGTTCTTCACCCCTCCACTTT. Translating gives CASSLLSGSSPLHF.

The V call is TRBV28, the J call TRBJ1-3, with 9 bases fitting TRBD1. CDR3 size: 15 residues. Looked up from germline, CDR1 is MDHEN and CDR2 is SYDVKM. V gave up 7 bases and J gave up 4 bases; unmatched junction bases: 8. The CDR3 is CASKSGTGLGNTIYF. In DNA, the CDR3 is TGTGCCAGCAAATCCGGGACAGGGCTGGGAAACACCATATATTTT.

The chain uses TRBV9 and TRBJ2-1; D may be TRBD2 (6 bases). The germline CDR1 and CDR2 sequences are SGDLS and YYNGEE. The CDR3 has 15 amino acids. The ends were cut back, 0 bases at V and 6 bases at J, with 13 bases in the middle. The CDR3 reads CASSVGGRSGNEQFF. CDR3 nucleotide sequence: TGTGCCAGCAGCGTAGGAGGGAGGTCGGGCAATGAGCAGTTCTTC.

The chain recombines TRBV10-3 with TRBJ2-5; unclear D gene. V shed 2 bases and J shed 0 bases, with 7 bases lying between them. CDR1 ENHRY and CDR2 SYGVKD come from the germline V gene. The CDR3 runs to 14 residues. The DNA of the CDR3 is TGTGCCATCAGTGAGCACGGTAACCAAGAGACCCAGTACTTC. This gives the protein CAISEHGNQETQYF.

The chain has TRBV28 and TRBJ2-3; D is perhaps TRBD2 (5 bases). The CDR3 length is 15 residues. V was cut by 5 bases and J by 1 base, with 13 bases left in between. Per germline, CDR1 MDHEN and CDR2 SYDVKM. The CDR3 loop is CASSGLVFGTDTQYF. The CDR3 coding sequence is TGTGCCAGCAGTGGACTGGTTTTTGGCACAGATACGCAGTATTTT.

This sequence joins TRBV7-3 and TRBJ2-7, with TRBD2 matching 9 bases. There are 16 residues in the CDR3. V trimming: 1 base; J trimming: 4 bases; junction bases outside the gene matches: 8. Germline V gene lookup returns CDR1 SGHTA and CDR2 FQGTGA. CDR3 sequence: CASSLISASGAYEQYF. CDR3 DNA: TGTGCCAGCAGCTTAATATCGGCTAGCGGGGCTTACGAGCAGTACTTC.

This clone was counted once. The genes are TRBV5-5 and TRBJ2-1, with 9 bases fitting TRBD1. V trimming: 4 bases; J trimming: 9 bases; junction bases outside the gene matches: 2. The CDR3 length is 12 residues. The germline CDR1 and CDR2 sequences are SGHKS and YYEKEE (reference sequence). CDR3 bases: TGTGCCAGCAGCGGGGACAGGGTTGAGCAGTTCTTC. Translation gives CASSGDRVEQFF.

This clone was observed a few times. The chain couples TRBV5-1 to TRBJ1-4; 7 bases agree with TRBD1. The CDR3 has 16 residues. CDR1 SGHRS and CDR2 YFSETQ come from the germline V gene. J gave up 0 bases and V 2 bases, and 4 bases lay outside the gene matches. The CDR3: CASSFGGQATNEKLFF. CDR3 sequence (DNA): TGCGCCAGCAGCTTTGGTGGACAGGCAACTAATGAAAAACTGTTTTTT.

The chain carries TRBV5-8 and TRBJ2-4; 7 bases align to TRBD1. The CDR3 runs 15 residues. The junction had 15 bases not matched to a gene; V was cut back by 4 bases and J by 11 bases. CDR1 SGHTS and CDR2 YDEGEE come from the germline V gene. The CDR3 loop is CASSRMSTGKDLQYF. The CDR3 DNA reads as TGTGCCAGCAGCAGAATGTCGACAGGGAAGGACCTTCAGTACTTC.

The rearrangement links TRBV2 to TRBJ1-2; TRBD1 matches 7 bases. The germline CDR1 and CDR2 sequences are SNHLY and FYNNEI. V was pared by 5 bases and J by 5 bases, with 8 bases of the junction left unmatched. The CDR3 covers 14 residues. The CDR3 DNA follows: TGTGCCAGCAGTCCGACAGGGCGAGGGTATGGCTACACCTTC. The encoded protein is CASSPTGRGYGYTF.

The CDR3 is CASSLRDRGNYGYTF. CDR3 nucleotides: TGCGCCAGCAGCCTCCGGGACAGGGGCAACTATGGCTACACCTTC. The chain employs TRBV5-1 and TRBJ1-2; 10 bases align to TRBD1. V shed 4 bases, J shed 2 bases, and the junction held 5 bases outside the gene matches. From germline, CDR1 is SGHRS and CDR2 YFSETQ. The CDR3 has 15 amino acids.

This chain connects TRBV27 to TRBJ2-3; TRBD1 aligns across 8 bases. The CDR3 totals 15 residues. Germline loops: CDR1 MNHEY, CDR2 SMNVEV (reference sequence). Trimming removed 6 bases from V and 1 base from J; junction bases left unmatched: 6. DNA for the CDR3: TGTGCCAGCAGCACAGGGACAGGAGGCACAGATACGCAGTATTTT. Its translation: CASSTGTGGTDTQYF.

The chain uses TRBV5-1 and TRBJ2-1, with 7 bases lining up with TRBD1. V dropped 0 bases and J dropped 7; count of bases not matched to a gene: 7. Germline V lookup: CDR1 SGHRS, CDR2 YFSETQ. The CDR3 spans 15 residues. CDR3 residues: CASSLEGGRANEQFF. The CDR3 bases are TGCGCCAGCAGCTTGGAAGGGGGCCGTGCGAATGAGCAGTTCTTC.

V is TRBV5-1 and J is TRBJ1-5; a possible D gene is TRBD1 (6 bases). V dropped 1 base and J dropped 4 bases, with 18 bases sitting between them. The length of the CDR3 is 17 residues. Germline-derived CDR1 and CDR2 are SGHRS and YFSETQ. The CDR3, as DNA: TGCGCCAGCAGCTTGCGGCCCCAGGGACACACTAATCAGCCCCAGCATTTT. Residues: CASSLRPQGHTNQPQHF.